This TCR beta chain was profiled in a study of blood T cell repertoires in COVID-19. Overall study: In each case, the material was cDNA or gDNA derived from T cells, B-cell-depleted T cells, or PBMCs.

The count of this clone is one. Measured with immunoSEQ multiplex PCR; TCRdb has only the in-frame clones, and not every one. The sample carries 150,000 to 200,000 clones, roughly 83% recorded once. Trimming took 2 bases from V and 1 from J, leaving 15 bases between them. The CDR3 length is 16 residues. Per the germline V gene, CDR1 is SGHTA and CDR2 is FQGNSA. Residents of 24 US areas, aged about 18 to 95 years, made up the participants. The study assigned cohorts using participant-reported clinical history. In the 2 weeks before study entry, exposed participants met a COVID-19 case, which was PCR-confirmed or clinician-diagnosed.

The V and J genes are TRBV7-2 and TRBJ2-7; D perhaps matches TRBD2 (6 bases). Sequenced: PBMCs or T cells enriched from blood (not recorded which). The source of this sequence is a man between 65 and 85 years old who had been exposed to COVID-19. The CDR3 loop is CASSLLSGLLSYEQYF. Here the CDR3 DNA reads TGTGCCAGCAGCTTACTTTCGGGACTTCTATCCTACGAGCAGTACTTC. Based on the CDR3 plus reference TRBV7-2 and TRBJ2-7, the full variable domain is GAGVSQSPSNKVTEKGKDVELRCDPISGHTALYWYRQSLGQGLEFLIYFQGNSAPDKSGLPSDRFSAERTGGSVSTLTIQRTQQEDSAVYLCASSLLSGLLSYEQYFGPGTRLTVT.